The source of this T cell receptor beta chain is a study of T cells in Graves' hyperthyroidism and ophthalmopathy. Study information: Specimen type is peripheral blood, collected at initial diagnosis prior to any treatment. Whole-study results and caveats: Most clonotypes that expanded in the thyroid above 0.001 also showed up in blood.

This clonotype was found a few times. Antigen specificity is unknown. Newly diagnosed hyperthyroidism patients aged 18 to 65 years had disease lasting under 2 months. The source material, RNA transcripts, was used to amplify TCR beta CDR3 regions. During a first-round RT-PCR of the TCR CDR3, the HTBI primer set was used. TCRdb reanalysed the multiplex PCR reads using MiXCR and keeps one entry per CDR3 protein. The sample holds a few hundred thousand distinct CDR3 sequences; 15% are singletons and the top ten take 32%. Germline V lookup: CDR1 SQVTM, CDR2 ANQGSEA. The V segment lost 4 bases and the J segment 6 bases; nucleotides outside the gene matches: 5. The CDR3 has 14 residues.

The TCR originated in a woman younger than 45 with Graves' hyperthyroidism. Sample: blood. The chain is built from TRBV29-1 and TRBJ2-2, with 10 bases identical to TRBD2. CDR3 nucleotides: TGCAGCGTTGTCCTAGCGGGAGTCCCCGGGGAGCTGTTTTTT. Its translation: CSVVLAGVPGELFF.